This is a list of T cell receptor beta chains from one sample in a study of blood T cells in healthy people across ages. TCRdb reprocessed the 5' RACE reads with MiXCR, giving one entry per CDR3 protein. Of roughly 1,700,000 distinct CDR3 sequences in the sample, 28% were seen once. The material sequenced was blood. Receptors were obtained from a woman between 25 and 40 years old in good health. Both conserved end residues are part of each CDR3. A D gene is named only where the DNA matches it firmly. A row's size may be missing; if present it is once, few, many or a size class.

v_call,j_call,clone_size,d_call,cdr3_nt,cdr3_aa
TRBV29-1,TRBJ1-2,few,.,TGCAGCTCAAATGAGGGGGGATTACATGGCTACACCTTC,CSSNEGGLHGYTF
TRBV2,TRBJ2-7,many,.,TGTGCCAGCAGCCCCCAGGGGAGGGTGAGTTACGAGCAGTACTTC,CASSPQGRVSYEQYF
TRBV20-1,TRBJ2-7,many,.,TGCAGTGCGTCAGAAGGGGCACGCTCCTACGAGCAGTACTTC,CSASEGARSYEQYF
TRBV10-3,TRBJ1-1,few,.,TGTGCCATCAGTGTGGGACAGAACACTGAAGCTTTCTTT,CAISVGQNTEAFF
TRBV6-1,TRBJ2-1,.,TRBD2,TGTGCCAGCAGTCCTACCGGACTAGCGGGGGTTTCCTACAATGAGCAGTTCTTC,CASSPTGLAGVSYNEQFF
TRBV7-6,TRBJ1-6,few,.,TGTGCCAGCAGCTACTCAGAGAATTCACCCCTCCACTTT,CASSYSENSPLHF
TRBV20-1,TRBJ2-5,.,TRBD1,TGCAGTGCTATCACCGGGACAGTGGGGGAGACCCAGTACTTC,CSAITGTVGETQYF
TRBV15,TRBJ2-5,.,TRBD1,TGTGCCACCAGCAGTGGGACAGGGAGGGAGACCCAGTACTTC,CATSSGTGRETQYF
TRBV27,TRBJ1-2,few,TRBD1,TGTGCCAGCAGTTTACGAGGGGGCGCGGGGGGCTACACCTTC,CASSLRGGAGGYTF
TRBV20-1,TRBJ1-2,few,TRBD1,TGCAGTGCTAGGTTGACAGGGGGAAACTATGGCTACACCTTC,CSARLTGGNYGYTF
TRBV2,TRBJ2-5,.,.,TGTGCCAGCGATTCCGACGGACAAGAGACCCAGTACTTC,CASDSDGQETQYF
TRBV7-9,TRBJ1-2,.,.,TGTGCCAGCATCAAGACAGGTCTAGAGAATGGCTACACCTTC,CASIKTGLENGYTF
TRBV10-1,TRBJ2-2,few,TRBD2,TGCGCCAGTAGTCGTTCCGGGACTAGCGTCGGGGAGCGGTTTTTT,CASSRSGTSVGERFF
TRBV28,TRBJ2-6,few,.,TGTGCCGGCAGTTTTGTGGGGGCTGGGGCCAACGTCCTGACTTTC,CAGSFVGAGANVLTF
TRBV9,TRBJ2-1,.,TRBD2,TGTGCCAGCAGCACACCGCGGGGTGGCGGGAGTTACAATGAGCAGTTCTTC,CASSTPRGGGSYNEQFF
TRBV19,TRBJ2-7,many,.,TGTGCCAGTAGTATAGATGTCAGCTACGAGCAGTACTTC,CASSIDVSYEQYF
TRBV2,TRBJ2-5,few,.,TGTGCCAGCAGTGTTCGTCAGGTGGAGACCCAGTACTTC,CASSVRQVETQYF
TRBV3-1,TRBJ2-7,many,.,TGTGCCAGCAGCCTGTGGGGGTTTAAGCCCTACGAGCAGTACTTC,CASSLWGFKPYEQYF
TRBV9,TRBJ1-6,few,TRBD1,TGTGCCAGCAGCGTGACATCAGGGGGCGAATCACCCCTCCACTTT,CASSVTSGGESPLHF
TRBV2,TRBJ2-5,many,.,TGTGCCAGCAACCGTTTACTGGCCCGCCGCCAAGAGACCCAGTACTTC,CASNRLLARRQETQYF
TRBV20-1,TRBJ2-1,.,TRBD2,TGCAGTGCTAAAACGCGGGAGGGCTCCTACAATGAGCAGTTCTTC,CSAKTREGSYNEQFF
TRBV2,TRBJ2-1,few,.,TGTGCCAGCAGTGAAGCGCTTTCCAGGGGAGGTGAGCAGTTCTTC,CASSEALSRGGEQFF
TRBV5-1,TRBJ1-6,.,.,TGCGCCAGCAGCTTGGGTTGGAATTCACCCCTCCACTTT,CASSLGWNSPLHF
TRBV11-2,TRBJ1-2,once,.,TGTGCCAGCAGCTTAGGCAGGGATAGGTATGGCTACACCTTC,CASSLGRDRYGYTF
TRBV28,TRBJ2-1,few,TRBD2,TGTGCCAGCAGCCCTGCTAGCGGGGGGGCCGGGGAGCAGTTCTTC,CASSPASGGAGEQFF
TRBV7-9,TRBJ2-7,.,.,TGTGCCAGCAGCTTAGGGGTGGACATCTCCTACGAGCAGTACTTC,CASSLGVDISYEQYF
TRBV7-3,TRBJ2-5,few,.,TGTGCCAGCAGCTTTGAAGGGTCCCAAGAGACCCAGTACTTC,CASSFEGSQETQYF
TRBV10-3,TRBJ2-1,many,.,TGTGCCATCAGCGACACATCGACAGGAAAATACAATGAGCAGTTCTTC,CAISDTSTGKYNEQFF
TRBV2,TRBJ2-3,.,.,TGTGCCAGCAGCTGGACCCGTAGGGGAGATACGCAGTATTTT,CASSWTRRGDTQYF
TRBV27,TRBJ1-5,.,TRBD1,TGTGCCAGCAGTCCGGGACAGGGGGACAATCAGCCCCAGCATTTT,CASSPGQGDNQPQHF
TRBV7-2,TRBJ2-5,.,TRBD2,TGTGCCAGCAGCTTAGCGGCTAGCGGGGCACTCCAAGAGACCCAGTACTTC,CASSLAASGALQETQYF
TRBV27,TRBJ2-3,few,.,TGTGCCAGCAGTTTGGAGGGCCTCACTACCAGCACAGATACGCAGTATTTT,CASSLEGLTTSTDTQYF
TRBV12-3/TRBV12-4,TRBJ1-1,many,.,TGTGCCAGCAGTTTTGTTAACACTGAAGCTTTCTTT,CASSFVNTEAFF
TRBV29-1,TRBJ1-1,few,.,TGCAGCGTTGAACCGCGGAGACAGGAGAACACTGAAGCTTTCTTT,CSVEPRRQENTEAFF